This TCR delta chain was recovered during a study of γδ T cells in repeated Plasmodium falciparum infection. On the study more broadly: Samples were taken at baseline, before some infections, and 21 days after each.

TCRdb re-identified clones in the multiplex PCR reads via CATT. Among 45,000 to 60,000 delta-chain clones listed, 1.5% to 2% were seen once. The CDR3 runs to 24 residues. CDR1 is TVYSNPD and CDR2 is GDNSRS in the germline V gene (reference sequence). Flow sorting of PBMC yielded separate Vgamma9/Vdelta2+ and Vdelta2-negative gammadelta T cell populations for bulk repertoire analysis. Concerning this clone: TCRdb's listed protein matches a much larger clone and diverges from this DNA's translation at residue 21, likely through a read error; the protein shown comes from the DNA.

Sequenced material: gamma-delta T cells from blood. The source of this sequence is a pool of human donors (malaria-infected and uninfected, not separated). The chain combines TRDV3 with TRDJ1; 7 bases fit TRDD3. As TCRdb names no J gene, one was assigned here on the basis of a DNA match to germline. The CDR3 sequence: CAHGVSFLYWGLTRVRSCTDRLIF. CDR3 nucleotide sequence: TGTGCCCATGGGGTCTCCTTTTTATACTGGGGACTAACAAGGGTTCGATCTTGCACCGATAGACTCATCTTT.